This T cell receptor (beta chain) appears in the sequencing data of a study of T cell changes during pregnancy in multiple sclerosis (dated by TCRdb to between 2017 and 2020). Some background on the complete study: The study looked at changes in the T cell repertoire across pregnancy in women with multiple sclerosis.

Worth noting for this clone: It lacks a known antigen. No base qualities exist here, and no much larger clone lies one base off it.

Library construction relied on the immunoSEQ multiplex PCR assay. The immuneACCESS repertoire file appears here via TCRdb, limited to in-frame rearrangements. These files lack a portion of the clones; in checked studies, under half of the deficit traces to unresolved V genes, and the cause of the others is not known. The table for this sample lists 40,000 to 60,000 clones; over 90% of them were counted only once. Less than 0.6% of the sample goes to the ten largest clones. From cysteine to phenylalanine, the CDR3 is 18 amino acids long. Kept here is only the CDR3 DNA, which spans 54 bases and is read in frame from base 1. V is clipped by 6 bases and J by 9 bases, and the sequence between their germline boundaries is 32 bases long. As encoded in the germline V gene, CDR1 is SQVTM while CDR2 is ANQGSEA.

The receptor's source is a female donor with multiple sclerosis, enrolled in a pregnancy study. The material sequenced was CD4+ T cells from peripheral blood mononuclear cells, taken in the third trimester of pregnancy. This chain joins TRBV29-1 to TRBJ2-2; matching of 7 bases hints at TRBD2 as the D gene. The CDR3 corresponds to CSVAHIRDTRTSGRELFF. The DNA is TGCAGCGTCGCCCATATCCGGGACACCAGGACTAGTGGCAGGGAGCTGTTTTTT.